The rows below give T cell receptor beta chains drawn from one sample of a study of blood T cells in healthy people across ages. MiXCR, applied by TCRdb to the 5' RACE reads, yields one record per CDR3 protein. The table has nearly 800,000 distinct CDR3 sequences, around 25% seen once. Separately, the same data were catalogued under a study of T cells of mothers and their children.

Sequencing input: blood. These receptors originate from a boy aged 5 to 17 in good health. The CDR3 runs from the conserved cysteine through the conserved F or W. A D gene is named only where the DNA matches it firmly. Not every row has a clone size; where given, it reads once, few, many or a size class.

j_call: TRBJ1-2
clone_size: NA
v_call: TRBV20-1
d_call: NA
cdr3_aa: CSGDNYGYTF
cdr3_nt: TGCAGTGGGGACAACTATGGCTACACCTTC

j_call: TRBJ2-7
clone_size: few
v_call: TRBV7-8
d_call: TRBD1
cdr3_aa: CASTLPGQGYEQYF
cdr3_nt: TGTGCCAGCACATTACCGGGACAGGGGTACGAGCAGTACTTC

j_call: TRBJ1-2
clone_size: few
v_call: TRBV27
d_call: NA
cdr3_aa: CASNFEPRGRERASGYTF
cdr3_nt: TGTGCCAGCAATTTCGAGCCTAGGGGCAGGGAACGAGCGAGCGGCTACACCTTC

j_call: TRBJ2-7
clone_size: few
v_call: TRBV13
d_call: TRBD2
cdr3_aa: CASSLFASGDTYEQYF
cdr3_nt: TGTGCCAGCAGCTTATTTGCTAGCGGGGACACCTACGAGCAGTACTTC

j_call: TRBJ2-5
clone_size: many
v_call: TRBV28
d_call: NA
cdr3_aa: CASSLPSGSQETQYF
cdr3_nt: TGTGCCAGCAGTTTGCCCTCCGGGTCCCAAGAGACCCAGTACTTC

j_call: TRBJ1-1
clone_size: few
v_call: TRBV5-1
d_call: NA
cdr3_aa: CASSLPAMNTEAFF
cdr3_nt: TGCGCCAGCAGCTTGCCGGCAATGAACACTGAAGCTTTCTTT

j_call: TRBJ1-4
clone_size: NA
v_call: TRBV7-9
d_call: NA
cdr3_aa: CASSLVPGPTWEKLFF
cdr3_nt: TGTGCCAGCAGCTTAGTCCCGGGACCCACGTGGGAAAAACTGTTTTTT

j_call: TRBJ2-1
clone_size: few
v_call: TRBV6-1
d_call: NA
cdr3_aa: CASSAGLEGYNEQFF
cdr3_nt: TGTGCCAGCAGTGCGGGCCTGGAGGGATACAATGAGCAGTTCTTC

j_call: TRBJ2-7
clone_size: few
v_call: TRBV29-1
d_call: NA
cdr3_aa: CSVEIVQNPYEQYF
cdr3_nt: TGCAGCGTAGAGATCGTCCAGAACCCCTACGAGCAGTACTTC

j_call: TRBJ1-4
clone_size: few
v_call: TRBV28
d_call: NA
cdr3_aa: CTSSFRGANEKLFF
cdr3_nt: TGTACCAGCAGTTTCCGGGGGGCTAATGAAAAACTGTTTTTT

j_call: TRBJ2-5
clone_size: NA
v_call: TRBV7-9
d_call: NA
cdr3_aa: CASSPDIEETQYF
cdr3_nt: TGTGCCAGCAGCCCGGACATAGAAGAGACCCAGTACTTC

j_call: TRBJ2-5
clone_size: NA
v_call: TRBV10-3
d_call: NA
cdr3_aa: CAIRGAQETQYF
cdr3_nt: TGTGCCATCAGGGGGGCCCAGGAGACCCAGTACTTC

j_call: TRBJ2-1
clone_size: NA
v_call: TRBV18
d_call: NA
cdr3_aa: CASSPEGATKYNEQFF
cdr3_nt: TGTGCCAGCTCACCGGAGGGGGCGACGAAATACAATGAGCAGTTCTTC

j_call: TRBJ2-3
clone_size: NA
v_call: TRBV28
d_call: TRBD2
cdr3_aa: CASTQGGLAGRTDTQYF
cdr3_nt: TGTGCCAGCACCCAGGGGGGGCTAGCGGGGAGAACAGATACGCAGTATTTT

j_call: TRBJ2-7
clone_size: few
v_call: TRBV4-3
d_call: TRBD2
cdr3_aa: CASSQDVASGTYEQYF
cdr3_nt: TGCGCCAGCAGCCAAGATGTGGCTAGCGGGACCTACGAGCAGTACTTC

j_call: TRBJ1-2
clone_size: few
v_call: TRBV12-3/TRBV12-4
d_call: TRBD1
cdr3_aa: CASSSYTGGHYGYTF
cdr3_nt: TGTGCCAGCAGTTCATATACAGGGGGTCACTATGGCTACACCTTC

j_call: TRBJ2-7
clone_size: many
v_call: TRBV29-1
d_call: TRBD1
cdr3_aa: CSVGDRGYEQYF
cdr3_nt: TGCAGCGTTGGTGACAGGGGCTACGAGCAGTACTTC

j_call: TRBJ2-5
clone_size: many
v_call: TRBV5-1
d_call: NA
cdr3_aa: CASSTGTPKEETQYF
cdr3_nt: TGCGCCAGCAGCACCGGGACTCCCAAGGAAGAGACCCAGTACTTC

j_call: TRBJ1-1
clone_size: few
v_call: TRBV28
d_call: NA
cdr3_aa: CASSSQSRDPEAFF
cdr3_nt: TGTGCCAGCAGTTCCCAGTCCAGGGACCCTGAAGCTTTCTTT

j_call: TRBJ2-7
clone_size: NA
v_call: TRBV28
d_call: NA
cdr3_aa: CASSSPLLTGRVEEQYF
cdr3_nt: TGTGCCAGCAGTTCCCCCTTGTTGACAGGGAGGGTTGAAGAGCAGTACTTC

j_call: TRBJ2-3
clone_size: NA
v_call: TRBV24-1
d_call: NA
cdr3_aa: CATSDPRNPSTDTQYF
cdr3_nt: TGTGCCACCAGTGACCCCCGGAATCCTAGCACAGATACGCAGTATTTT

j_call: TRBJ2-7
clone_size: few
v_call: TRBV28
d_call: TRBD1
cdr3_aa: CASSSTGGISYEQYF
cdr3_nt: TGTGCCAGCAGTTCGACAGGGGGGATCTCCTACGAGCAGTACTTC

j_call: TRBJ1-2
clone_size: NA
v_call: TRBV19
d_call: NA
cdr3_aa: CASSPRFLVGGYTF
cdr3_nt: TGTGCCAGTAGTCCCCGCTTTCTAGTAGGTGGCTACACCTTC

j_call: TRBJ2-3
clone_size: NA
v_call: TRBV7-2
d_call: NA
cdr3_aa: CASSLLQGSADTQYF
cdr3_nt: TGTGCCAGCAGCCTATTACAGGGTTCGGCAGATACGCAGTATTTT

j_call: TRBJ1-1
clone_size: NA
v_call: TRBV30
d_call: TRBD1
cdr3_aa: CAYTIGTGGNTEAFF
cdr3_nt: TGTGCCTACACTATCGGGACAGGGGGGAACACTGAAGCTTTCTTT

j_call: TRBJ2-7
clone_size: NA
v_call: TRBV27
d_call: NA
cdr3_aa: CASSLSGGQRFEQYF
cdr3_nt: TGTGCCAGCAGTTTATCGGGCGGACAGCGATTTGAGCAATACTTC

j_call: TRBJ1-1
clone_size: few
v_call: TRBV7-2
d_call: NA
cdr3_aa: CASSLVGRTEAFF
cdr3_nt: TGTGCCAGCAGCTTAGTAGGGAGGACTGAAGCTTTCTTT

j_call: TRBJ1-2
clone_size: NA
v_call: TRBV3-1
d_call: NA
cdr3_aa: CASRRRYGYTF
cdr3_nt: TGTGCCAGCAGACGGAGATATGGCTACACCTTC

j_call: TRBJ2-7
clone_size: many
v_call: TRBV27
d_call: NA
cdr3_aa: CASSLAGASYEQYF
cdr3_nt: TGTGCCAGCAGTTTAGCGGGGGCCAGCTACGAGCAGTACTTC

j_call: TRBJ1-1
clone_size: few
v_call: TRBV12-3/TRBV12-4
d_call: NA
cdr3_aa: CASSRGRVTFF
cdr3_nt: TGTGCCAGCAGCCGCGGCAGGGTGACTTTCTTT

j_call: TRBJ1-4
clone_size: NA
v_call: TRBV12-3/TRBV12-4
d_call: NA
cdr3_aa: CASRDTSNEKLFF
cdr3_nt: TGTGCCAGCCGGGACACCAGTAATGAAAAACTGTTTTTT

j_call: TRBJ1-3
clone_size: NA
v_call: TRBV15
d_call: NA
cdr3_aa: CATSRDFSGNTIYF
cdr3_nt: TGTGCCACCAGCAGAGATTTCTCTGGAAACACCATATATTTT

j_call: TRBJ2-7
clone_size: NA
v_call: TRBV4-1
d_call: NA
cdr3_aa: CASSQEWTALSYEQYF
cdr3_nt: TGCGCCAGCAGCCAGGAGTGGACAGCCCTCTCCTACGAGCAGTACTTC

j_call: TRBJ1-2
clone_size: NA
v_call: TRBV6-6
d_call: NA
cdr3_aa: CASSPQGPTGYTF
cdr3_nt: TGTGCCAGCAGCCCGCAGGGACCCACGGGCTACACCTTC

j_call: TRBJ2-1
clone_size: few
v_call: TRBV19
d_call: NA
cdr3_aa: CASTADDSSYNEQFF
cdr3_nt: TGTGCCAGTACCGCCGACGATAGCTCCTACAATGAGCAGTTCTTC

j_call: TRBJ2-3
clone_size: NA
v_call: TRBV4-3
d_call: NA
cdr3_aa: CASSPRAGRSDTQYF
cdr3_nt: TGCGCCAGCAGCCCGAGGGCAGGGCGGTCAGATACGCAGTATTTT

j_call: TRBJ2-5
clone_size: few
v_call: TRBV20-1
d_call: NA
cdr3_aa: CSAGGGVSQETQYF
cdr3_nt: TGCAGTGCTGGGGGCGGGGTATCCCAAGAGACCCAGTACTTC

j_call: TRBJ2-1
clone_size: few
v_call: TRBV5-1
d_call: NA
cdr3_aa: CASSPDSGSNSQFF
cdr3_nt: TGCGCCAGCAGCCCAGATAGCGGATCGAACTCCCAGTTCTTC

j_call: TRBJ2-5
clone_size: NA
v_call: TRBV4-1
d_call: NA
cdr3_aa: CASSQSAKEMYF
cdr3_nt: TGCGCCAGCAGCCAATCGGCTAAGGAAATGTACTTC